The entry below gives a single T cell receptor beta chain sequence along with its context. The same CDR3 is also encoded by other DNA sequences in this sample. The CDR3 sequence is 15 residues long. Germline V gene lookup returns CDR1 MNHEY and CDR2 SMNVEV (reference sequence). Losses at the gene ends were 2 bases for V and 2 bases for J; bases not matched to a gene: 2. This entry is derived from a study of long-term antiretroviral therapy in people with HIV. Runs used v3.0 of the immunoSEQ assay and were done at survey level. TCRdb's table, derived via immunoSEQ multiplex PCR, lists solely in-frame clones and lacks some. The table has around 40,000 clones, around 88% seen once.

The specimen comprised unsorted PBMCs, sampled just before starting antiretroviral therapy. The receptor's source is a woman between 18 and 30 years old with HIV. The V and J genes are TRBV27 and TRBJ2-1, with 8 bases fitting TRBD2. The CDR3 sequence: CASSLSGSPYNEQFF. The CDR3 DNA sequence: TGTGCCAGCAGTTTAAGCGGGAGCCCCTACAATGAGCAGTTCTTC.